This T cell receptor beta chain was obtained from a study of regulatory T cells in long-lasting Graves disease. Points from the study as a whole: Only peripheral blood was studied, not thyroid tissue.

Time point meaning: newly diagnosed GD, antithyroid drugs for less than 3 months. Following extraction of RNA from PBMCs, that RNA was used to make the TCR library. iRepertoire HTBI primers and Arm-PCR of CDR3 regions built TCR beta libraries. Using its own MiXCR run on the multiplex PCR reads, TCRdb lists one record per CDR3 protein. The sample lists around 500,000 distinct CDR3 sequences, about 14% occurring once. CDR3 size: 16 residues. Looked up from germline, CDR1 is MNHEY and CDR2 is SVGEGT. V lost 4 bases to trimming and J lost 5 bases, with 20 bases between them. This clonotype has a count of ten or more. The antigen remains unidentified. This sample also appeared in a second study, on T cells in Graves' hyperthyroidism and ophthalmopathy. That report adds: Primed by the HTBI set, a first-round RT-PCR was run on the TCR CDR3.

The receptor was isolated from a man younger than 40 with Graves disease. V gene TRBV6-2 or TRBV6-3 combines with J gene TRBJ2-5; possible D gene TRBD2, 6 bases. Sequencing used peripheral blood mononuclear cells (PBMCs), obtained at new diagnosis, from a patient treated with antithyroid drugs. CDR3 nucleotide sequence: TGTGCCAGCAGTTCCCCGGGAGCGGACTATCGGGAGACCCAGTACTTC. Residues: CASSSPGADYRETQYF.